Detailed here is one TCR beta chain. Using immunoSEQ multiplex PCR, the repertoire was profiled, and TCRdb retains in-frame clones only, with some absent. The sample shows about 70,000 clones, roughly 96% of them seen only once. Trimming pared 3 bases from V and 4 bases from J, leaving 9 bases between. This CDR3 is 13 amino acids long. Germline CDR1 is SGDLS and CDR2 is YYNGEE. The sample originates from a study of technical replicates of blood from a few donors. The receptor was isolated from a human donor in good health. The sample consisted of T cells isolated from PBMCs. The chain employs TRBV9 and TRBJ2-3; possible D gene TRBD2, 5 bases. The DNA for the CDR3 is TGTGCCAGCAGCGAGGCGCGGGCAGATACGCAGTATTTT. Translated, it gives CASSEARADTQYF.